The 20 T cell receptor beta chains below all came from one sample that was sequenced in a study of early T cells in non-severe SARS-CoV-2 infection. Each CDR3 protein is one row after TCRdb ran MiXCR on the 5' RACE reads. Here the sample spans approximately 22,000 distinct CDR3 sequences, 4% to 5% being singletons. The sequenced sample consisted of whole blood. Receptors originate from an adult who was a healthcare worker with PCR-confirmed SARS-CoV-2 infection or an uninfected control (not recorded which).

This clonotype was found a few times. CDR3 loop: CASSSGTSGGARTGELFF. The CDR3 DNA follows: TGCGCCAGCAGCTCCGGGACTAGCGGGGGGGCCCGCACCGGGGAGCTGTTTTTT. The gene calls are TRBV5-1 and TRBJ2-2; 16 bases are a match to TRBD2. J lost 4 bases, V lost 3 bases, and 6 bases had no gene match. The CDR3 covers 18 residues. In germline, CDR1 is SGHRS, CDR2 YFSETQ.

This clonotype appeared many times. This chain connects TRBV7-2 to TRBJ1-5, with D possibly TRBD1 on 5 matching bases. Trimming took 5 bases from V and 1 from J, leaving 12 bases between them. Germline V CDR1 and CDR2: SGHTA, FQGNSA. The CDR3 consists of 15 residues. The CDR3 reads CASSTRGGSNQPQHF. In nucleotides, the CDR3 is TGTGCCAGCAGCACCCGCGGGGGAAGCAATCAGCCCCAGCATTTT.

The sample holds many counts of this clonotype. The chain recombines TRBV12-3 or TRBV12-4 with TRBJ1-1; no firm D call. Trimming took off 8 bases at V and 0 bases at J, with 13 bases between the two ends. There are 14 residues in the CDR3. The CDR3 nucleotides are TGTGCCAGCGTTCTTGAGGGTATGAACACTGAAGCTTTCTTT. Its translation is CASVLEGMNTEAFF.

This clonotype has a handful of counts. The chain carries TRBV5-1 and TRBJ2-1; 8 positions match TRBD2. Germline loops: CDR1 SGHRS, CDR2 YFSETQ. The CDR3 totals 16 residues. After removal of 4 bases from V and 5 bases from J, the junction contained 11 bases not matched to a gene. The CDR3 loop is CASSPMGRGEDNEQFF. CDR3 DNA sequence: TGCGCCAGCAGCCCTATGGGGCGGGGGGAAGACAATGAGCAGTTCTTC.

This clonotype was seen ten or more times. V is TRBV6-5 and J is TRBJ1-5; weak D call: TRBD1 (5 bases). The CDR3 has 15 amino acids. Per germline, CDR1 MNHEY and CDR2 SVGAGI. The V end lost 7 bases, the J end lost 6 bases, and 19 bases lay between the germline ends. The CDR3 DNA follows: TGTGCCAGCAAGGTACGGGGCGTATCAGGTCAGCCCCAGCATTTT. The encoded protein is CASKVRGVSGQPQHF.

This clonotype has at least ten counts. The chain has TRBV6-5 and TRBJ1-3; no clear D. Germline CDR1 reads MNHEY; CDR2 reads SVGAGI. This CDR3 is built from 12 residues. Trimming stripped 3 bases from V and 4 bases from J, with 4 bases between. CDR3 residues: CASSYEGNTIYF. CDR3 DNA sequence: TGTGCCAGCAGTTATGAGGGAAACACCATATATTTT.

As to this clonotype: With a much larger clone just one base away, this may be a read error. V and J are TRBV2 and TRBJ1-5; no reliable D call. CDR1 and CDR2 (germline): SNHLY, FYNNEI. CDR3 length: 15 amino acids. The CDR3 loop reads CSSRYEEVGNQPQHF. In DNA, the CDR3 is TGTTCCAGCAGATACGAGGAGGTTGGAAATCAGCCCCAGCATTTT.

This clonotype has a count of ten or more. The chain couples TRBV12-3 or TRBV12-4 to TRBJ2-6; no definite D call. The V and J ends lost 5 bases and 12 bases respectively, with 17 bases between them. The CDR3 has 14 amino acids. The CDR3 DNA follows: TGTGCCAGCAGTATCAACACGGTACCGGGCGTCCTGACTTTC. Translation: CASSINTVPGVLTF.

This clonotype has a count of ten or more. In DNA form, the CDR3 reads TGTGCCAGCAGCTTCAGGACTAGCTCCTACGAGCAGTACTTC. Translating gives CASSFRTSSYEQYF. The chain employs TRBV7-2 and TRBJ2-7; 7 bases agree with TRBD2. Germline CDR1 is SGHTA and CDR2 is FQGNSA. The CDR3 sequence is 14 residues long. Germline trimming cut 3 bases from V and 0 bases from J; bases unmatched to any gene: 2.

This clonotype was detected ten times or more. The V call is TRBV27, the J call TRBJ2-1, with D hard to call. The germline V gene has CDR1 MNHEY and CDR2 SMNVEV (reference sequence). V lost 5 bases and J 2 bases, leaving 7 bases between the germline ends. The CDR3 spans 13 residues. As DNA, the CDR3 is TGTGCCAGCAGTCCGCCCACCTACAATGAGCAGTTCTTC. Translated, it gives CASSPPTYNEQFF.

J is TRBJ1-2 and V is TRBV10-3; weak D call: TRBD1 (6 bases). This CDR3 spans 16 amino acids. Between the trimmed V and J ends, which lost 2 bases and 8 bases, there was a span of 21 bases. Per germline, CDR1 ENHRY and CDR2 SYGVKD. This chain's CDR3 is CAISEAGEDRTRGYTF. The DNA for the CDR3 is TGTGCCATCAGTGAGGCAGGTGAGGACAGAACCAGAGGCTACACCTTC.

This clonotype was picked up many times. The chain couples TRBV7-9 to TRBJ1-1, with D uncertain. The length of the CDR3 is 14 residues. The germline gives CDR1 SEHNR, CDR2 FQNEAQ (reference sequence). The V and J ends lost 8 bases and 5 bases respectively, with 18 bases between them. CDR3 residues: CASQSSSSGTEAFF. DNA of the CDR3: TGTGCCAGCCAGAGCTCCAGTTCTGGGACTGAAGCTTTCTTT.

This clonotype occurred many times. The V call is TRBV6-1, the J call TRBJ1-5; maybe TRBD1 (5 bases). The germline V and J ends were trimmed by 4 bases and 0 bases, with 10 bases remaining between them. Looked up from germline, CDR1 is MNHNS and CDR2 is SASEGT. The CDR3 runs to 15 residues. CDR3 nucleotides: TGTGCCAGCAGTGCTGGGACCGATAGCAATCAGCCCCAGCATTTT. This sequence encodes CASSAGTDSNQPQHF.

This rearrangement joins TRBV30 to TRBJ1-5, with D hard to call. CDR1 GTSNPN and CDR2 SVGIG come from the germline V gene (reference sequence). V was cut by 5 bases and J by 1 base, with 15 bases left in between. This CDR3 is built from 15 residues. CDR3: CAWGDQDRSNQPQHF. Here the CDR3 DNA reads TGTGCCTGGGGGGATCAAGATAGGAGCAATCAGCCCCAGCATTTT.

The CDR3 reads CASSEARAAGEAFF. Written as DNA, the CDR3 is TGCGCCAGCAGTGAAGCCAGGGCGGCAGGTGAAGCTTTCTTT. The V call is TRBV10-1, the J call TRBJ1-1; D might be TRBD1 (5 bases). Germline V gives CDR1 WNHNN, CDR2 SYGVQD (reference sequence). The CDR3 is made up of 14 amino acids. The V end was cut by 3 bases, the J end by 7 bases, with 15 bases between.

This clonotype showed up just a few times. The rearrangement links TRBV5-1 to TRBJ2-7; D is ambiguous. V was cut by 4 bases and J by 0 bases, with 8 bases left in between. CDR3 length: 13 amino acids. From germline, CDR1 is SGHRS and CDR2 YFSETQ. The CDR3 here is CASSRTDSYEQYF. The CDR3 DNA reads TGCGCCAGCAGCAGAACAGACTCCTACGAGCAGTACTTC.

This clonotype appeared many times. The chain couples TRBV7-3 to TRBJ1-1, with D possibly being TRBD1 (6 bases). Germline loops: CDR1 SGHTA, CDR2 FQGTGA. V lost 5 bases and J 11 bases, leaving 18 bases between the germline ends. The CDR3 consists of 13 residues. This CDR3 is CASSPGTPREAFF. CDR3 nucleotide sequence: TGTGCCAGCAGCCCTGGGACACCCAGGGAGGCTTTCTTT.

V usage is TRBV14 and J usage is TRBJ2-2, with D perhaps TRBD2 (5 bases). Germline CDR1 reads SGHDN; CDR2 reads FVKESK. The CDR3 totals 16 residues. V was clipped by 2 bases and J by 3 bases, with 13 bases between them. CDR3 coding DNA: TGTGCCAGCAGCCAACCAAGGCGGGCGCACACCGGGGAGCTGTTTTTT. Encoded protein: CASSQPRRAHTGELFF.

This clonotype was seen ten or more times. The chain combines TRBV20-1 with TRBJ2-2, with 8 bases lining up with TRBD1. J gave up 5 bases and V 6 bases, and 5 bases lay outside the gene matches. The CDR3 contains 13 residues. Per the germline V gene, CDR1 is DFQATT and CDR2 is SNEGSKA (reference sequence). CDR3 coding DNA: TGCAGTGCGCTGACAGGGGCGACCGGGGAGCTGTTTTTT. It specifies CSALTGATGELFF.

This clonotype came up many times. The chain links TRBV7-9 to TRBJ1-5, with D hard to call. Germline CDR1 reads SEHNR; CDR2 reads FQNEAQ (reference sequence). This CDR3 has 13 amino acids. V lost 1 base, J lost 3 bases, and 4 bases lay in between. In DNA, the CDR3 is TGTGCCAGCAGCTTAGGCTTCAATCAGCCCCAGCATTTT. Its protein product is CASSLGFNQPQHF.